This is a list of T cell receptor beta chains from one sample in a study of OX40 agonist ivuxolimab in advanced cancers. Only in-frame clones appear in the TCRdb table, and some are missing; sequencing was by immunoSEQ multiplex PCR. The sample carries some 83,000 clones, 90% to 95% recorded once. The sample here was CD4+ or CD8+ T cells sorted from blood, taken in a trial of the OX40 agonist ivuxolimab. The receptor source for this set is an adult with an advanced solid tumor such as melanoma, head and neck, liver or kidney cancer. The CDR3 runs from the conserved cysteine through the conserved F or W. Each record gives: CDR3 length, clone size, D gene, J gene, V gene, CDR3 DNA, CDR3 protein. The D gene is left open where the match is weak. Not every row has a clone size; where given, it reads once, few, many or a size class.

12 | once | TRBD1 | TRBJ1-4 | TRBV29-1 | TGCAGCGTTTTCCAGGGGGGGGAAAAACTGTTTTTT | CSVFQGGEKLFF
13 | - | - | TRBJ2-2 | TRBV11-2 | TGTGCCAGCAGCTCGATGAACACCGGGGAGCTGTTTTTT | CASSSMNTGELFF
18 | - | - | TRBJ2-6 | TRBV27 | TGTGCCAGCAGTTCTATACCCCCCCACAGCTCTGGGGCCAACGTCCTGACTTTC | CASSSIPPHSSGANVLTF
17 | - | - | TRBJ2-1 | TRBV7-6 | TGTGCCAGCACCACTGGAGAGGGGGGGGCCACAACCAATGAGCAGTTCTTC | CASTTGEGGATTNEQFF
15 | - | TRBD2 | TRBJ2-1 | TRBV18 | TGTGCCAGCTCCCGGGGACTAGCGGGAGTGTCTGAGCAGTTCTTC | CASSRGLAGVSEQFF
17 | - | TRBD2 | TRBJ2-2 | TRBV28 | TGTGCCAGCAGAGTCCGACGGACTAGCGGGGTCACCGGGGAGCTGTTTTTT | CASRVRRTSGVTGELFF
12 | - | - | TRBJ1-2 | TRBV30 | TGTGCCTGGCGTTACTCCTTAGGAGGCTACACCTTC | CAWRYSLGGYTF
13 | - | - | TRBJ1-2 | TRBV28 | TGTGCCAGCAGGAGTGGGGGCGGATATGGCTACACCTTC | CASRSGGGYGYTF
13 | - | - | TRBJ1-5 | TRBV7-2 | TGTGCCAGCACCTCCAGGGGAAATCAGCCCCAGCATTTT | CASTSRGNQPQHF
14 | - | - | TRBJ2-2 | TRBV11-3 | TGTGCCAGCAGCTTAGGGCGGAGCACCGGGGAGCTGTTTTTT | CASSLGRSTGELFF
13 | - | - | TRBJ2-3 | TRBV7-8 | TGTGCCAGCAGCTTAGGAGGGGAGGCTACGCAGTATTTT | CASSLGGEATQYF
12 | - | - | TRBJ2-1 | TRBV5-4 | TGTGCCAGCAGCTTGGCGGGAGTTGAGCAGTTCTTC | CASSLAGVEQFF
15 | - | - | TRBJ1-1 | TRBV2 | TGTGCCAGCAGTAAACTGTTCCGTTATAACGCTGAAGCTTTCTTT | CASSKLFRYNAEAFF
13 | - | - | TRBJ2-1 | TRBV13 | TGTGCCAGCAGCTTAGGGGGGGACAATGAGCAGTTCTTC | CASSLGGDNEQFF
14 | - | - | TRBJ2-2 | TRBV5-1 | TGCGCCAGCAGCCCAAGACAGAACACCGGGGAGCTGTTTTTT | CASSPRQNTGELFF
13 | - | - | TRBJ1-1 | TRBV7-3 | TGTGCCAGCAGCAAGCAGACAAACACTGAAGCTTTCTTT | CASSKQTNTEAFF
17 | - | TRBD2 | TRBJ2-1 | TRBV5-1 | TGCGCCAGCAGCTTGAGGGTCACTAGCGGGAGGGACAATGAGCAGTTCTTC | CASSLRVTSGRDNEQFF
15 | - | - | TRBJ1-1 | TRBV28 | TGTGCCAGCAGTTGGGGTAACGGTATGAACACTGAAGCTTTCTTT | CASSWGNGMNTEAFF
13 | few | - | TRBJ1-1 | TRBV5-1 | TGCGCCAGCAGCTTGGAGCAGAACGTTGAAGCTTTCTTT | CASSLEQNVEAFF
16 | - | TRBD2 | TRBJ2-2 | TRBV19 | TGTGCCAGTAGTATGGTCTGGGGAGGGATAGCCGGGGAGCTGTTTTTT | CASSMVWGGIAGELFF
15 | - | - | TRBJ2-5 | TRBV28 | TGTGCCAGCAGTTTAGGGGGAGGTCCTCGAGAGACCCAGTACTTC | CASSLGGGPRETQYF
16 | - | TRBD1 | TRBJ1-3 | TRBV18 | TGTGCCAGCTCACAATCCGGGACAGGGAGTGGAAACACCATATATTTT | CASSQSGTGSGNTIYF
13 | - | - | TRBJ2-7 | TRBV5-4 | TGTGCCAGCAGCTTGGGACAGGAGTACGAGCAGTACTTC | CASSLGQEYEQYF
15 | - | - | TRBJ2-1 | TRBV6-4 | TGTGCCAGCAGTGACAGAGGACAACCGGGCCATGAGCAGTTCTTC | CASSDRGQPGHEQFF
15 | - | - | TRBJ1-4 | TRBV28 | TGTGCCAGCTCCTCTCGAGGGGGAGCTAATGAAAAACTGTTTTTT | CASSSRGGANEKLFF
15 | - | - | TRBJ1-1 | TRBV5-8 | TGTGCCAGCAGCTTGATAGGGGGAATGAACACTGAAGCTTTCTTT | CASSLIGGMNTEAFF
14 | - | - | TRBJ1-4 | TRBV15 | TGTGCCACCAGCAGAGAACAGGGACGTGAAAAACTGTTTTTT | CATSREQGREKLFF
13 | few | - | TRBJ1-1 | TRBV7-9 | TGTGCCAGCAGTCTAAATCGGGCCACTGAAGCTTTCTTT | CASSLNRATEAFF
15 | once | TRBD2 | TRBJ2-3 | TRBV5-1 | TGCGCCAGCAGTTTCTTAGCGGGAAGCACAGATACGCAGTATTTT | CASSFLAGSTDTQYF
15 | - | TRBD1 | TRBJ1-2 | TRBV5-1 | TGCGCCAGCAGCTTGGGCGACAGGGGGATAAGTGGCTACACCTTC | CASSLGDRGISGYTF
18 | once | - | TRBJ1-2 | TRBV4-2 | TGTGCCAGCAGCCAAGACGGGCCCCTATCTGCAACTAACTATGGCTACACCTTC | CASSQDGPLSATNYGYTF
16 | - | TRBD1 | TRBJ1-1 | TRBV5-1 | TGCGCCAGCAGCTCTGATCCCGGGACAGGGGGTTCCGGGACCCCTTTT | CASSSDPGTGGSGTPF
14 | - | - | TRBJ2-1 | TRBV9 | TGTGCCAGCAGCGTAACAAGGCTCGGCAATGAGCAGTTCTTC | CASSVTRLGNEQFF
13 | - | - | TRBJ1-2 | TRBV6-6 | TGTGCCAGCGCCTCAGACGGAATCTATGGCTACACCTTC | CASASDGIYGYTF
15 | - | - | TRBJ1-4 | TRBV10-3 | TGTGCCATCAGTTCCTCCGACAGAACTAATGAAAAACTGTTTTTT | CAISSSDRTNEKLFF
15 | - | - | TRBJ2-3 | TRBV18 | TGTGCCAGCTCACCATCCGGGAGCGGAGGAGATACGCAGTATTTT | CASSPSGSGGDTQYF
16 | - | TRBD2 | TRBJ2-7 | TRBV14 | TGTGCCAGCAGCCCTCCCGGGACTAGCGGGAGTTACGAGCAGTACTTC | CASSPPGTSGSYEQYF
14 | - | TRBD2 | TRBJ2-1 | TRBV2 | TGTGCCAGCATAAGCGGGAGCGCCAGCAATGAGCAGTTCTTC | CASISGSASNEQFF
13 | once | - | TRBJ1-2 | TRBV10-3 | TGTGCCATCAGCAGCGACGGAAACTATGGCTACACCTTC | CAISSDGNYGYTF
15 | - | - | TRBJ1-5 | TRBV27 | TGTGCCAGCCACCCGGGGATCGATAGCAATCAGCCCCAGCATTTT | CASHPGIDSNQPQHF
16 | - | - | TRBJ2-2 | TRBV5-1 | TGCGCCAGGCACGCTCATGACGAGGGAGACACCGGGGAGCTGTTTTTT | CARHAHDEGDTGELFF
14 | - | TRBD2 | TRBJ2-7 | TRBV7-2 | TGTGCCAGCAGCACCATAGCGGGAGGATACGAGCAGTACTTC | CASSTIAGGYEQYF
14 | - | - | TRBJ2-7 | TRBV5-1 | TGCGCCAGCAGCTTGGGGCAGGGTTACGACGAGCAGTACTTC | CASSLGQGYDEQYF
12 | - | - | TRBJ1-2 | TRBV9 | TGTGCCAGCAGCGTGGGAATAGGTGGCTACACCTTC | CASSVGIGGYTF
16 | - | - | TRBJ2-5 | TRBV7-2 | TGTGCCAGCAGCTCTGCCCCCCCCGGAGCAGGGGCGACCCAGTACTTC | CASSSAPPGAGATQYF
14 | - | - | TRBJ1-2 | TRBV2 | TGTGCCAGCAGGGGGGACCACTGGAGCTATGGCTACACCTTC | CASRGDHWSYGYTF
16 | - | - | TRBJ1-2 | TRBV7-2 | TGTGCCAGCAGCCATACCCAAGGTTCACTTAACTATGGCTACACCTTC | CASSHTQGSLNYGYTF
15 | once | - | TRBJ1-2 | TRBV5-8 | TGTGCCAGCAGCTTGGTTCAGGGCGCTAACTATGGCTACACCTTC | CASSLVQGANYGYTF
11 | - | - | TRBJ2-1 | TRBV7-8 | TGTGCCAGCAGCGCGAACGATGAGCAGTTCTTC | CASSANDEQFF
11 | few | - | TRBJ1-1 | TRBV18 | TGTGCCAGCTCAGGGAACACTGAAGCTTTCTTT | CASSGNTEAFF
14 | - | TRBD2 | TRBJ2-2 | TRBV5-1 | TGCGCCAGCCGACTAGCGCAGAACACCGGGGAGCTGTTTTTT | CASRLAQNTGELFF
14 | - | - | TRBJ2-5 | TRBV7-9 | TGTGCCAGCGGCCGCGGAGAAAGACAAGAGACCCAGTACTTC | CASGRGERQETQYF
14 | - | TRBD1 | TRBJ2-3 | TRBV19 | TGTGCCAGTAGGGACAGGGGGCATTCAGATACGCAGTATTTT | CASRDRGHSDTQYF
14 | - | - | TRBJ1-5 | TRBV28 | TGTGCCAGCAGGGGAGGGTTTAGCAATCAGCCCCAGCATTTT | CASRGGFSNQPQHF
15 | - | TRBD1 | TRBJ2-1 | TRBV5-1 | TGCGCCAGCAGCGGCGGGACAGGGTCTTTCAATGAGCAGTTCTTC | CASSGGTGSFNEQFF
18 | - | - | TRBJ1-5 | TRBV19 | TGTGCCAGTAGTGGGGCCCCGGGCCTGCCGATGGGCAATCAGCCCCAGCATTTT | CASSGAPGLPMGNQPQHF
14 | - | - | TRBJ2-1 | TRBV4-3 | TGCGCCAGCAGCCAAGATCTGGTTGCCAATGAGCAGTTCTTC | CASSQDLVANEQFF
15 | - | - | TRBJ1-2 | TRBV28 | TGTGCCAGCAGCCGCCGGGACGGATTAAACTATGGCTACACCTTC | CASSRRDGLNYGYTF
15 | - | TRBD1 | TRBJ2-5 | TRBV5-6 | TGTGCCAGCAGCTTGGTGGCAGGGGGCAGAGAGACCCAGTACTTC | CASSLVAGGRETQYF